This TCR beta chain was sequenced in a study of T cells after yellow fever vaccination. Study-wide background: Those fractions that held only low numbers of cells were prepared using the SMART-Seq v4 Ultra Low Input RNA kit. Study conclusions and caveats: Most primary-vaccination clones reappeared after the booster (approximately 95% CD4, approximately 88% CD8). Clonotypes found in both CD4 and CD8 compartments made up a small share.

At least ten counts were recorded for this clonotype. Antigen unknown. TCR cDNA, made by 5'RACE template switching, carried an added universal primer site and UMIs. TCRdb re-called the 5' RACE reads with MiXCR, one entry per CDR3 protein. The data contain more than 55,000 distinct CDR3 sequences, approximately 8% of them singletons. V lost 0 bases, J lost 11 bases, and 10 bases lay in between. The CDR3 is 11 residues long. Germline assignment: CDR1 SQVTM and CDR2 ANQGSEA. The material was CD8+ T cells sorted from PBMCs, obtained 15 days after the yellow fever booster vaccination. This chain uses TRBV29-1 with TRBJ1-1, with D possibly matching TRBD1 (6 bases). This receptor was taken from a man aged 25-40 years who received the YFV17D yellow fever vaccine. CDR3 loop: CSVEDQGLAFF. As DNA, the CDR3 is TGCAGCGTTGAAGATCAGGGGCTCGCTTTCTTT.